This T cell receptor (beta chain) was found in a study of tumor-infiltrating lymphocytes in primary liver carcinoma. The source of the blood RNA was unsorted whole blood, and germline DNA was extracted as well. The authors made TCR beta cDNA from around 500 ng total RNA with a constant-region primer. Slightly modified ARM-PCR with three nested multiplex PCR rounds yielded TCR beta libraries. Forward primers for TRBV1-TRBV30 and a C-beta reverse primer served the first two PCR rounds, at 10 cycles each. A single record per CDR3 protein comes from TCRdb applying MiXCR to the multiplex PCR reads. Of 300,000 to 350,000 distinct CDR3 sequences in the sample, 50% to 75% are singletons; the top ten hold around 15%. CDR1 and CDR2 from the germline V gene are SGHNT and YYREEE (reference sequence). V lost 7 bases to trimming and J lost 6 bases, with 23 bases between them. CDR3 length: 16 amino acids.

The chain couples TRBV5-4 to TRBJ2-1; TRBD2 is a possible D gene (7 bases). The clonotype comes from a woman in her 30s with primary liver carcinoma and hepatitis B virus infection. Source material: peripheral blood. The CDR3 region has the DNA TGTGCCAGCTGCCTATGGGGGGGCGGACGCCTCAATGAGCAGTTCTTC. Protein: CASCLWGGGRLNEQFF.